The clone carrying this T cell receptor (beta chain) came up many times. Its target is not known. Unique molecular identifiers were affixed to single, distinct cDNA molecules. Using its own MiXCR run on the 5' RACE reads, TCRdb lists one record per CDR3 protein. In the table there are 25,000 to 35,000 distinct CDR3 sequences, roughly 6.6% of which are singletons. Germline V gives CDR1 DFQATT, CDR2 SNEGSKA (reference sequence). Trimming cost V 3 bases and J 4 bases, with 7 bases left between them. This CDR3 contains 12 residues. The sample belongs to a study of early T cells in non-severe SARS-CoV-2 infection. Study in general: Bulk RNA isolated from unsorted whole blood underwent sequencing; chains were not paired.

Whole-study results and caveats: The matching step, a VDJdb search, favored anti-spike CD8 responses and missed private and CD4 specificities.

The specimen was whole blood. This TCR came from an adult who was a healthcare worker with PCR-confirmed SARS-CoV-2 infection or an uninfected control (not recorded which). The chain is built from TRBV20-1 and TRBJ1-5, with D unclear. CDR3: CSARGGNQPQHF. The CDR3 region has the DNA TGCAGTGCTAGGGGAGGAAATCAGCCCCAGCATTTT.